These T cell receptor beta chains were read from a single sample in a study of T cells after yellow fever vaccination. TCRdb reprocessed the 5' RACE reads with MiXCR, giving one entry per CDR3 protein. This repertoire shows about 320,000 distinct CDR3 sequences, over 3.5% found once; its top ten account for around 19%. Specimen: PBMCs, collected 15 days after the yellow fever booster vaccination. The source is a young man who received the YFV17D yellow fever vaccine. The CDR3 runs from the conserved cysteine through the conserved F or W. The D gene is left open where the match is weak. Clone sizes are given selectively: once, few, many, or a class where the clone is expanded.

V,size,J,D,CDR3,DNA
TRBV15,few,TRBJ2-5,TRBD2,CATSRPWAGGQETQYF,TGTGCCACCAGCAGACCCTGGGCGGGGGGGCAAGAGACCCAGTACTTC
TRBV4-1,many,TRBJ2-5,.,CASSHGTPQETQYF,TGCGCCAGCAGCCACGGGACACCCCAAGAGACCCAGTACTTC
TRBV6-1,many,TRBJ2-5,TRBD1,CASSDKPGQGETQYF,TGTGCCAGCAGTGATAAGCCGGGACAGGGGGAGACCCAGTACTTC
TRBV7-9,few,TRBJ2-1,.,CASSFQGPPAYNEQFF,TGTGCCAGCAGCTTTCAGGGACCGCCGGCCTACAATGAGCAGTTCTTC
TRBV10-3,few,TRBJ2-5,.,CAISDRVQTQYF,TGTGCCATCAGTGACAGGGTTCAGACCCAGTACTTC
TRBV6-5,many,TRBJ2-2,TRBD1,CASSYYPQGAGELFF,TGTGCCAGCAGTTACTACCCCCAGGGGGCCGGGGAGCTGTTTTTT
TRBV7-9,many,TRBJ1-1,.,CASSSKQEFTEAFF,TGTGCCAGCAGCTCGAAACAGGAATTCACTGAAGCTTTCTTT
TRBV28,.,TRBJ1-5,.,CASSFFGRSNQPQHF,TGTGCCAGCAGTTTTTTCGGCAGAAGCAATCAGCCCCAGCATTTT
TRBV5-5,many,TRBJ2-3,.,CASSPGANTDTQYF,TGTGCCAGCAGCCCTGGGGCTAACACAGATACGCAGTATTTT
TRBV6-4,many,TRBJ1-1,.,CASSDSGATVTENTEAFF,TGTGCCAGCAGTGACTCCGGCGCGACAGTCACAGAGAACACTGAAGCTTTCTTT
TRBV4-3,.,TRBJ2-6,.,CASSQESSGANVLTF,TGCGCCAGCAGCCAAGAGAGCTCTGGGGCCAACGTCCTGACTTTC